Presented here are 27 T cell receptor beta chains from one specimen sequenced in a study of Ad26.COV2.S vaccination and SARS-CoV-2 variants. Clones were read by immunoSEQ multiplex PCR, and TCRdb kept only the in-frame ones, dropping some. The sample shows a few hundred thousand clones, roughly 90% of them seen only once. Treatment specified: 15 to 20 received Ad26.COV2.S at low or high dose, single or two shots; 5 received placebo; per-sample allocation not given. Day 63 following the first vaccine or placebo injection was when the samples were taken. The material sequenced was peripheral blood, taken in a trial of Ad26.COV2.S vaccine versus placebo. Receptor source: a person aged 18 to 65 who received the Ad26.COV2.S COVID-19 vaccine or a placebo.

This clone was seen once. The rearrangement uses TRBV5-1 and TRBJ2-7; the D gene is possibly TRBD2 (6 bases). This CDR3 is 14 amino acids long. V gave up 2 bases and J gave up 1 base, with 10 bases separating them. Germline V gene sequence: CDR1 SGHRS, CDR2 YFSETQ. The CDR3 protein is CASSFGGGSYEQYF. As DNA, the CDR3 is TGCGCCAGCAGCTTTGGGGGAGGATCCTACGAGCAGTACTTC.

The chain links TRBV6-1 to TRBJ1-1; D gene uncertain. V lost 0 bases and J 2 bases, leaving 16 bases between the germline ends. Germline V lookup: CDR1 MNHNS, CDR2 SASEGT. The CDR3 has 17 residues. This chain's CDR3 is CASSEAPGPAPNTEAFF. The CDR3 bases are TGTGCCAGCAGTGAAGCCCCCGGGCCCGCACCCAACACTGAAGCTTTCTTT.

The CDR3 nucleotides are TGTGCCAGCACAACCATGCGGGCTGACTACACCTTC. Its translation is CASTTMRADYTF. The chain joins TRBV2 to TRBJ1-2; D is undetermined. Germline CDR1 is SNHLY and CDR2 is FYNNEI. The CDR3 runs 12 residues. V dropped 7 bases and J dropped 10 bases, with 16 bases sitting between them. Combining the CDR3 with reference TRBV2 and TRBJ1-2 gives the whole variable domain EPEVTQTPSHQVTQMGQEVILRCVPISNHLYFYWYRQILGQKVEFLVSFYNNEISEKSEIFDDQFSVERPDGSNFTLKIRSTKLEDSAMYFCASTTMRADYTFGSGTRLTVV.

V gene TRBV4-2 combines with J gene TRBJ1-2; D may be TRBD1 (5 bases). From germline, CDR1 is LGHNA and CDR2 YNFKEQ. V was trimmed by 0 bases and J by 4 bases, leaving 15 bases between them. The CDR3 is 16 amino acids. CDR3 nucleotides: TGTGCCAGCAGCCAAGAGAAATTCGCGGGACTCTATGGCTACACCTTC. This codes for CASSQEKFAGLYGYTF.

V gene TRBV15 combines with J gene TRBJ2-7, with 7 bases that match TRBD2. Trimming took 1 base from V and 4 from J; bases not matched to a gene: 4. The germline V gene encodes CDR1 LNHNV and CDR2 YYDKDF (reference sequence). The CDR3 extends over 14 amino acids. CDR3 amino acids: CATSRVTSAYEQYF. In nucleotides, the CDR3 is TGTGCCACCAGCAGAGTTACTAGCGCGTACGAGCAGTACTTC.

This CDR3 is CASSPGTSVATQYF. DNA of the CDR3: TGTGCCAGCAGCCCCGGGACTAGCGTGGCGACCCAGTACTTC. V and J are TRBV7-9 and TRBJ2-5; 10 nucleotides match TRBD2. The CDR3 sequence is 14 residues long. CDR1 is SEHNR, CDR2 FQNEAQ, per germline (reference sequence). The ends lost 5 bases at V and 7 bases at J; junction bases unmatched: 7.

The chain couples TRBV29-1 to TRBJ2-5; D unclear. The germline V gene has CDR1 SQVTM and CDR2 ANQGSEA. The CDR3 is 12 amino acids. V lost 4 bases and J lost 5, with 11 bases in between. In DNA, the CDR3 is TGCAGCGTTGGTCCTAGTTCGGAGACCCAGTACTTC. This translates into CSVGPSSETQYF.

The CDR3 DNA reads TGCGCCAGCAGCCAAGAAGGGGGACTAGTCTACGAGCAGTACTTC. It yields the protein CASSQEGGLVYEQYF. The rearrangement links TRBV4-3 to TRBJ2-7; 8 bases are a match to TRBD2. The CDR3 is 15 amino acids. V lost 0 bases and J lost 3; bases outside the gene matches: 4. Germline V CDR1 and CDR2: LGHNA, YSLEER.

About this clone itself: In the same sample, other DNA sequences code for this CDR3. This chain connects TRBV5-6 to TRBJ1-2; no clear D. From germline, CDR1 is SGHDT and CDR2 YYEEEE. Trimming shortened V by 0 bases and J by 3 bases, and 0 bases separated the two germline ends. The CDR3 spans 11 residues. DNA of the CDR3: TGTGCCAGCAGCTTGGACTATGGCTACACCTTC. Amino acid sequence: CASSLDYGYTF.

The chain links TRBV5-1 to TRBJ2-5, with D tentatively TRBD1 (5 bases). The V end lost 4 bases, the J end lost 4 bases, and 11 bases lay between the germline ends. This CDR3 is 13 amino acids long. The germline V gene encodes CDR1 SGHRS and CDR2 YFSETQ. CDR3 DNA: TGCGCCAGCAGCGGGGCAGGATTAGAGACCCAGTACTTC. Amino acid sequence: CASSGAGLETQYF.

The chain combines TRBV19 with TRBJ1-2; D is unresolved. Germline values: CDR1 LNHDA, CDR2 SQIVND (reference sequence). Deletions cut 3 bases from V and 4 bases from J, with 3 bases between. The CDR3 has 11 residues. As DNA, the CDR3 is TGTGCCAGTAGTATGGCCTATGGCTACACCTTC. Translating gives CASSMAYGYTF.

The chain uses TRBV28 and TRBJ1-6; tentatively, D is TRBD1 (6 bases). Trimming stripped 3 bases from V and 7 bases from J, with 13 bases between. This CDR3 has 15 residues. In germline, CDR1 is MDHEN, CDR2 SYDVKM. In nucleotides, the CDR3 is TGTGCCAGCAGTTTTCTCGTAGGGGGGAATTCACCCCTCCACTTT. This sequence encodes CASSFLVGGNSPLHF.

CDR3 region: CASSLEAGAKEQYF. In DNA, the CDR3 is TGCGCCAGCAGCTTGGAGGCAGGGGCCAAAGAGCAGTACTTC. The genes are TRBV5-1 and TRBJ2-7, with a weak D call TRBD1 (6 bases). This CDR3 spans 14 amino acids. The ends were cut back, 0 bases at V and 7 bases at J, with 14 bases in the middle. In germline, CDR1 is SGHRS, CDR2 YFSETQ.

CDR3 DNA sequence: TGCGCCAGCAGCCAAGATGCTGCTAGCGGGGATACCTACGAGCAGTACTTC. This gives the protein CASSQDAASGDTYEQYF. The chain combines TRBV4-1 with TRBJ2-7, with 9 bases lining up with TRBD2. V shed 0 bases and J 2 bases; nucleotides not matched to a gene: 8. The V gene's germline CDR1 is MGHRA and CDR2 YSYEKL. The CDR3 loop spans 17 amino acids.

The chain recombines TRBV30 with TRBJ1-1, with D tentatively TRBD1 (6 bases). V was trimmed by 1 base and J by 3 bases, leaving 18 bases between them. Looked up from germline, CDR1 is GTSNPN and CDR2 is SVGIG (reference sequence). The CDR3 has 16 amino acids. For the CDR3, the DNA is TGTGCCTGGAGTGGGCAGGGGCTTCGGAGGGACACTGAAGCTTTCTTT. It encodes CAWSGQGLRRDTEAFF.

The sample holds a few counts of this clone. This rearrangement joins TRBV12-3 or TRBV12-4 to TRBJ1-2, with TRBD1 as a possible D gene (5 bases). The germline V and J ends were trimmed by 5 bases and 4 bases, with 11 bases remaining between them. This CDR3 contains 13 residues. For the CDR3, the DNA is TGTGCCAGCAGTCCGGGGCAGAGCTATGGCTACACCTTC. It translates to CASSPGQSYGYTF.

The chain employs TRBV20-1 and TRBJ2-4, with 9 nucleotides matching TRBD1. The ends lost 5 bases at V and 9 bases at J; junction bases unmatched: 2. This CDR3 is 11 amino acids long. Germline V CDR1 and CDR2: DFQATT, SNEGSKA (reference sequence). This CDR3 reads CSARQGGIQYF. The DNA for the CDR3 is TGCAGTGCTCGACAGGGGGGCATTCAGTACTTC.

A word on this clone: The junction departs from the called germline gene at one end, perhaps through a read error. This chain connects TRBV6-5 to TRBJ2-7; D uncertain. Germline values: CDR1 MNHEY, CDR2 SVGAGI. This CDR3 has 14 amino acids. In DNA, the CDR3 is TGTGCCAGCAGTCATCGGGCCCCTTACTACGGGCAGTACTTC. It translates to CASSHRAPYYGQYF.

A few counts support this clone. The chain carries TRBV9 and TRBJ2-7; 9 nucleotides line up with TRBD1. This CDR3 has 15 residues. J gave up 3 bases and V 4 bases, and 8 bases lay outside the gene matches. Per germline, CDR1 SGDLS and CDR2 YYNGEE. CDR3 loop: CASSSMPGQGYEQYF. As DNA, the CDR3 is TGTGCCAGCAGCTCGATGCCGGGACAGGGCTACGAGCAGTACTTC.

The chain couples TRBV5-6 to TRBJ2-1; D could derive from TRBD1 or TRBD2 (6 bases each). The CDR3 is made up of 14 amino acids. Trimming took 5 bases from V and 5 from J, leaving 14 bases between them. Germline loops: CDR1 SGHDT, CDR2 YYEEEE. CDR3 sequence (DNA): TGTGCCAGCAGTCGGGGGCGGGCCCACAATGAGCAGTTCTTC. Its translation: CASSRGRAHNEQFF.

DNA for the CDR3: TGTGCCAGCAGCCAAGGGGCAGGACAGATCTACGAGCAGTACTTC. Its protein product is CASSQGAGQIYEQYF. This sequence joins TRBV3-1 (or the pseudogene TRBV3-2) and TRBJ2-7; D might be TRBD1 (6 bases). Germline lookup yields CDR1 LGHDT and CDR2 YNNKEL (reference sequence). There are 15 residues in the CDR3. The V gene lost 1 base and the J gene lost 3 bases, with 13 bases spanning the gap.

The rearrangement uses TRBV9 and TRBJ2-1, with D perhaps given as TRBD1 or TRBD2 (6 bases each). V was clipped by 0 bases and J by 7 bases, with 17 bases between them. Germline assignment: CDR1 SGDLS and CDR2 YYNGEE. This CDR3 region has 16 residues. The chain's CDR3 is CASSVGWGARINEQFF. The DNA of the CDR3 is TGTGCCAGCAGCGTAGGTTGGGGGGCGCGTATAAATGAGCAGTTCTTC.

The V gene is TRBV5-4, the J gene TRBJ2-1, with 14 positions matching TRBD2. The germline CDR1 and CDR2 sequences are SGHNT and YYREEE (reference sequence). The V segment lost 7 bases and the J segment 7 bases; nucleotides outside the gene matches: 7. This CDR3 spans 15 amino acids. The CDR3 region is CASGIGLAGGNEQFF. The CDR3 nucleotides read TGTGCCAGCGGGATCGGACTAGCGGGAGGTAATGAGCAGTTCTTC.

This chain joins TRBV30 and TRBJ1-1; D is ambiguous. Germline V gene lookup returns CDR1 GTSNPN and CDR2 SVGIG (reference sequence). Trimming shortened V by 3 bases and J by 9 bases, and 11 bases separated the two germline ends. This CDR3 comprises 11 residues. The DNA for the CDR3 is TGTGCCTGGAGGGGTACAGCAAAAGCTTTCTTT. As protein: CAWRGTAKAFF.

J is TRBJ1-4 and V is TRBV20-1; the match to TRBD1 covers 10 bases. Germline V gene sequence: CDR1 DFQATT, CDR2 SNEGSKA (reference sequence). V dropped 2 bases and J dropped 13; count of bases not matched to a gene: 1. The CDR3 consists of 11 residues. CDR3 sequence: CSARRTGGLFF. CDR3 DNA sequence: TGCAGTGCTAGAAGGACAGGGGGACTGTTTTTT.

The V and J genes are TRBV10-1 and TRBJ2-1; D ambiguous. Trimming left V 5 bases short and J 5 bases short, with 10 bases between. Germline V gene sequence: CDR1 WNHNN, CDR2 SYGVQD (reference sequence). The CDR3 runs to 13 residues. The CDR3 nucleotides are TGCGCCAGCAGTTCTAGGCCGAACAATGAGCAGTTCTTC. Translating it yields CASSSRPNNEQFF.

The CDR3 coding sequence is TGTGCCAGCGGTACGACTGGGGGGGTTGAGCAGTTCTTC. Its protein is CASGTTGGVEQFF. The V gene is TRBV12-3 or TRBV12-4, the J gene TRBJ2-1; 7 positions agree with TRBD2. Losses at the gene ends were 8 bases for V and 9 bases for J; bases not matched to a gene: 10. The CDR3 length is 13 residues.